Listed below are T cell receptor beta chains from one sample, sequenced in a study of T cell responses to AZD1222 COVID-19 vaccine. TCRdb keeps only in-frame clones here, not all; method: immunoSEQ multiplex PCR. The sample includes fewer than 90,000 clones, about nine tenths of them seen just once. Here the sequenced sample was peripheral blood, taken 28 days after the second AZD1222 dose. The source of these receptors is an adult who received the AZD1222 COVID-19 vaccine. CDR3s include the opening cysteine and the closing phenylalanine or tryptophan. The order of the fields is clone size, V gene, J gene, D gene, CDR3 protein, CDR3 DNA. A D gene is named only where the DNA matches it firmly. For some rows the clone size is stated as once, few or many, or as a class when expanded; others skip it.

NA	TRBV7-2	TRBJ1-5	TRBD1	CASSFPTGGVGNQPQHF	TGTGCCAGCAGCTTTCCCACAGGGGGCGTAGGCAATCAGCCCCAGCATTTT
NA	TRBV4-2	TRBJ2-3	TRBD2	CASSPTGTSGGEDTQYF	TGTGCCAGCAGCCCGACCGGGACTAGCGGGGGGGAAGATACGCAGTATTTT
NA	TRBV5-5	TRBJ1-5	TRBD1	CASSPGQGYQPQHF	TGTGCCAGCAGCCCGGGACAGGGGTATCAGCCCCAGCATTTT
NA	TRBV2	TRBJ1-3	NA	CASSEGRGNTIYF	TGTGCCAGCAGTGAAGGACGCGGAAACACCATATATTTT
once	TRBV29-1	TRBJ1-2	NA	CSVRPINYGYTF	TGCAGCGTGAGGCCCATTAACTATGGCTACACCTTC
NA	TRBV28	TRBJ1-6	TRBD1	CASKPDRGLSSYNSPLHF	TGTGCCAGCAAGCCTGACAGGGGGCTAAGCTCCTATAATTCACCCCTCCACTTT
NA	TRBV6-6	TRBJ1-5	TRBD1	CASSYRGQRNQPQHF	TGTGCCAGCAGTTACCGGGGACAGCGCAATCAGCCCCAGCATTTT
medium-sized	TRBV7-6	TRBJ2-1	TRBD1	CASSPTGAFYNEQFF	TGTGCCAGCAGCCCTACAGGGGCGTTCTACAATGAGCAGTTCTTC
NA	TRBV11-2	TRBJ1-2	TRBD1	CASSPGQNYGYTF	TGTGCCAGCAGCCCGGGACAGAACTATGGCTACACCTTC
NA	TRBV4-1	TRBJ2-1	TRBD2	CASSQDLAGGIYNEQFF	TGCGCCAGCAGCCAAGATCTTGCGGGAGGGATTTACAATGAGCAGTTCTTC
NA	TRBV12-5	TRBJ1-1	TRBD1	CASDDRVKIGAFF	TGTGCTAGTGATGACAGGGTTAAGATCGGGGCTTTCTTT
NA	TRBV7-3	TRBJ2-1	NA	CASSSSGRVADEQFF	TGTGCCAGCAGCTCATCGGGACGAGTGGCCGATGAGCAGTTCTTC
once	TRBV5-6	TRBJ2-6	NA	CASSLSGRTRANVLTF	TGTGCCAGCAGCTTGTCAGGGCGGACTAGGGCCAACGTCCTGACTTTC
NA	TRBV7-8	TRBJ2-6	TRBD1	CASSSRTGAGANVLTF	TGTGCCAGCAGCTCTCGGACAGGGGCTGGGGCCAACGTCCTGACTTTC
NA	TRBV7-8	TRBJ1-6	NA	CASSLEGRANSPLHF	TGTGCCAGCAGCTTAGAGGGACGGGCAAATTCACCCCTCCACTTT
NA	TRBV5-1	TRBJ2-1	TRBD2	CASSLIRTSGSYEQFF	TGCGCCAGCAGCTTGATCCGGACTAGCGGGAGTTATGAGCAGTTCTTC
NA	TRBV7-6	TRBJ1-3	NA	CASSPRDNSGNTIYF	TGTGCCAGCAGCCCAAGGGACAATTCTGGAAACACCATATATTTT
NA	TRBV6-5	TRBJ1-2	NA	CASSPEQNYGYTF	TGTGCCAGCAGTCCAGAACAGAACTATGGCTACACCTTC
NA	TRBV2	TRBJ2-7	NA	CASSPIYYEQYF	TGTGCCAGCAGTCCTATCTACTACGAGCAGTACTTC
NA	TRBV5-1	TRBJ1-3	TRBD1	CASSDQGGSGNTIYF	TGCGCCAGCAGCGACCAGGGGGGCTCTGGAAACACCATATATTTT
NA	TRBV7-3	TRBJ2-5	NA	CASSLTTIAGETQYF	TGTGCCAGCAGCTTAACAACAATCGCGGGGGAGACCCAGTACTTC
NA	TRBV28	TRBJ1-1	NA	CASSIQNLRMYF	TGTGCCAGCAGCATTCAAAACCTTCGTATGTACTTT
NA	TRBV15	TRBJ2-3	TRBD1	CATSPQGVRRGSTDTQYF	TGTGCCACCAGCCCCCAGGGGGTGCGCAGGGGAAGCACAGATACGCAGTATTTT
NA	TRBV4-1	TRBJ2-2	NA	CASSQDQAIIIIGELFF	TGCGCCAGCAGCCAAGATCAGGCCATTATTATCATCGGGGAGCTGTTTTTT
NA	TRBV29-1	TRBJ1-1	NA	CSVVGGLNTEAFF	TGCAGCGTTGTTGGGGGGCTGAACACTGAAGCTTTCTTT
NA	TRBV7-2	TRBJ1-1	TRBD1	CASSLGSTGGTEAFF	TGTGCCAGCAGCTTAGGTTCGACAGGGGGCACTGAAGCTTTCTTT
NA	TRBV27	TRBJ2-1	NA	CASSLLRSYNEQFF	TGTGCCAGCAGTTTGCTCCGCTCCTACAATGAGCAGTTCTTC
NA	TRBV2	TRBJ2-1	TRBD2	CASSAIAGLNNEQFF	TGTGCCAGCAGTGCCATAGCGGGACTCAACAATGAGCAGTTCTTC
NA	TRBV2	TRBJ1-1	NA	CASSESAVNTEAFF	TGTGCCAGCAGTGAGAGTGCAGTGAACACTGAAGCTTTCTTT
once	TRBV18	TRBJ2-5	NA	CASSPGTSGETQYF	TGTGCCAGCTCCCCCGGGACCTCAGGGGAGACCCAGTACTTC
once	TRBV11-2	TRBJ1-6	NA	CASSRVLASPLHF	TGTGCCAGCAGCCGAGTGTTGGCTTCACCCCTCCACTTT
NA	TRBV7-8	TRBJ1-6	NA	CASGLGSPLHF	TGTGCCAGCGGGCTGGGTTCACCCCTCCACTTT
NA	TRBV7-9	TRBJ2-5	NA	CASSPPGQTQYF	TGTGCCAGCAGCCCGCCGGGACAAACCCAGTACTTC
few	TRBV14	TRBJ1-1	NA	CASSQSVTGTEAFF	TGTGCCAGCAGCCAATCGGTCACAGGGACTGAAGCTTTCTTT
NA	TRBV7-9	TRBJ1-2	TRBD1	CASSTTGVLGGYTF	TGTGCCAGCAGCACGACAGGGGTTTTAGGTGGCTACACCTTC
NA	TRBV27	TRBJ1-1	NA	CASNPLRAGRGTEAFF	TGTGCCAGCAATCCACTAAGGGCAGGGAGAGGCACTGAAGCTTTCTTT
NA	TRBV18	TRBJ1-1	TRBD1	CASSLKQGGQTEAFF	TGTGCCAGCTCACTAAAACAGGGGGGACAAACTGAAGCTTTCTTT
NA	TRBV6-2/TRBV6-3	TRBJ2-1	TRBD2	CASSFRLAGPSKRWNEQFF	TGTGCCAGCAGTTTCCGACTAGCGGGGCCAAGTAAGCGGTGGAATGAGCAGTTCTTC
NA	TRBV18	TRBJ2-3	NA	CASSPQAKGEQYF	TGTGCCAGCTCACCGCAAGCCAAAGGGGAGCAGTATTTT
NA	TRBV30	TRBJ1-1	TRBD1	CAGNRGMNTEAFF	TGTGCCGGAAACAGGGGCATGAACACTGAAGCTTTCTTT